The present entry profiles one T cell receptor (beta chain) with its context. Its antigen is unidentified. Different DNA sequences within this sample yield the same CDR3. This entry belongs to a study of Tregs in tolerant kidney transplant recipients. Findings of the study overall: Some patients' samples used different primers over time, so nucleotide sequences weren't comparable. Findings come from small patient numbers and require larger validation. Tregs expanded with activated donor B cells seemed most donor-specific.

Sequencing used immunoSEQ multiplex PCR; TCRdb keeps in-frame clones, though not all of them. The sample includes 55,000 to 75,000 clones, roughly 86% of them seen just once. Germline V gene sequence: CDR1 LNHDA, CDR2 SQIVND (reference sequence). V dropped 6 bases and J dropped 5 bases, with 13 bases sitting between them. The length of the CDR3 is 13 residues. Related graft donors supplied nonmyeloablative bone marrow transplants, and mixed chimerism was transient. The specimen was CD4+ T cells from blood (PBMCs), collected 6 months after the transplant. The V call is TRBV19, the J call TRBJ2-5; possibly TRBD1 for D (6 bases). The source of this sequence is a human patient who received a combined kidney and bone marrow transplant. Some of the T cells may derive from the graft donor. In DNA, the CDR3 is TGTGCCAGTAGCACCGGGACAAGGGAGACCCAGTACTTC. This sequence encodes CASSTGTRETQYF.